This T cell receptor beta chain came from a study of T cell repertoires in cytomegalovirus infection. Study context: An indication of both CMV infection and matching HLA type came from public TCR beta signatures. General study findings and limits: CMV-specific HLA-C-restricted TCR beta clonotypes dominated the ex vivo response.

One entry per CDR3 protein results from TCRdb running MiXCR on the reads. The sample records about 330,000 distinct CDR3 sequences, 9.5% being singletons. Germline loops: CDR1 LNHDA, CDR2 SQIVND (reference sequence). The CDR3 length is 14 residues. V lost 5 bases and J lost 4, with 12 bases in between. This clonotype has just one count. As yet, its antigen is unknown. What was sequenced was PBMCs. V and J are TRBV19 and TRBJ2-1; D possibly corresponds to TRBD1 (6 bases). This TCR came from a human donor in good health (CMV status not recorded). Some clones in this sample may be carry-over from other donors' samples. CDR3 in DNA: TGTGCCAGTAGTCCCCGGGACACTTACAATGAGCAGTTCTTC. Its protein product is CASSPRDTYNEQFF.